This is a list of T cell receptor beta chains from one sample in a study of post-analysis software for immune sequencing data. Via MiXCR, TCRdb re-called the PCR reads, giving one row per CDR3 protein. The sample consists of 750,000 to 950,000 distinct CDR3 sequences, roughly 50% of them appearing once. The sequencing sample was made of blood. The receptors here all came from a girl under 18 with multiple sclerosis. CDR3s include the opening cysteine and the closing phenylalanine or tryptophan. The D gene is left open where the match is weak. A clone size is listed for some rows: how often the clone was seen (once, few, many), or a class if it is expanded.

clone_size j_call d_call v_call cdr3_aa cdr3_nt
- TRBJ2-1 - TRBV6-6 CASSYSEGYNEQFF TGTGCCAGCAGTTACTCGGAGGGATACAATGAGCAGTTCTTC
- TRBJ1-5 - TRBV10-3 CAISRAGGQPQHF TGTGCCATCAGCCGAGCGGGGGGCCAGCCCCAGCATTTT
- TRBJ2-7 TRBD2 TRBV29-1 CSVGGLAVYEQYF TGCAGCGTGGGGGGACTAGCGGTCTACGAGCAGTACTTC
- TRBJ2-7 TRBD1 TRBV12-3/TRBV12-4 CASRHSGTGLLYEQYF TGTGCCAGCAGACACTCCGGGACAGGTCTATTGTACGAGCAGTACTTC
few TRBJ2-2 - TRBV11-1 CASSLARRNTGELFF TGTGCCAGCAGCTTGGCCAGGAGGAACACCGGGGAGCTGTTTTTT
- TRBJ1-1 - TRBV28 CASSHPWGAMNTEAFF TGTGCCAGCAGCCACCCATGGGGGGCGATGAACACTGAAGCTTTCTTT
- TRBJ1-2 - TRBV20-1 CSAISQGGYTF TGCAGTGCTATATCGCAGGGAGGCTACACCTTC
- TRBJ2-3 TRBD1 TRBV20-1 CSLSDRGADTQYF TGTAGCCTCTCGGACAGGGGAGCAGATACGCAGTATTTT
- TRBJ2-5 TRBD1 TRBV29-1 CSAQRGTGAETQYF TGCAGCGCACAACGAGGGACAGGGGCAGAGACCCAGTACTTC
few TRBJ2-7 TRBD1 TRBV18 CASSARRGQSSYEQYF TGTGCCAGCTCAGCACGCAGGGGGCAGAGCTCCTACGAGCAGTACTTC
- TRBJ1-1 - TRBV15 CATSFRAPNTEAFF TGTGCCACCAGCTTCAGGGCCCCGAACACTGAAGCTTTCTTT
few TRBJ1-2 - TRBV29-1 CSVGPGASGYTF TGCAGCGTTGGGCCGGGGGCTTCGGGCTACACCTTC
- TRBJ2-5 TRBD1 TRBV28 CASSYGQGDQSGKTQYF TGTGCCAGCAGTTATGGACAGGGGGATCAAAGTGGGAAGACCCAGTACTTC
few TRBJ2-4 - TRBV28 CASTPGPAKNIQYF TGTGCCAGCACCCCGGGGCCAGCCAAAAACATTCAGTACTTC
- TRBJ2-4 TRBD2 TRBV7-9 CASSSLAGKAKNIQYF TGTGCCAGCAGCTCGCTAGCGGGAAAAGCCAAAAACATTCAGTACTTC
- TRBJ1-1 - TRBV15 CATSTPGQGTEAFF TGTGCCACCAGCACCCCCGGGCAGGGCACTGAAGCTTTCTTT
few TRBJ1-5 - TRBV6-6 CASSYSILPSLNQPQHF TGTGCCAGCAGTTACTCTATCCTACCAAGTCTCAATCAGCCCCAGCATTTT
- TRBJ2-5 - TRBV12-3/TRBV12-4 CASSFYAEETQYF TGTGCCAGCAGTTTTTATGCTGAAGAGACCCAGTACTTC
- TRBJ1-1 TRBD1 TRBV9 CASSFTITGGSTEAFF TGTGCCAGCAGCTTCACCATCACAGGGGGAAGCACTGAAGCTTTCTTT
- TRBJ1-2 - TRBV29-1 CSVTQFRGEETDGYTF TGCAGCGTTACTCAGTTTAGGGGGGAGGAAACGGATGGCTACACCTTC
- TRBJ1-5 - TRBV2 CASREIFSNQPQHF TGTGCCAGCAGGGAAATTTTTAGCAATCAGCCCCAGCATTTT
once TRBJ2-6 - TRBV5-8 CASSFPVRSGANVLTF TGTGCCAGCAGCTTTCCCGTCCGCTCTGGGGCCAACGTCCTGACTTTC
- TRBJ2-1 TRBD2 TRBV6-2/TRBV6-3 CASSYNPAGGRLEQFF TGTGCCAGCAGTTACAACCCAGCGGGAGGACGCCTTGAGCAGTTCTTC
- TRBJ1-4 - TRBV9 CASSVKQGPGEKLFF TGTGCCAGCAGCGTTAAACAGGGCCCCGGTGAAAAACTGTTTTTT
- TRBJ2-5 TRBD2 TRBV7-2 CASSSGLAVETQYF TGTGCCAGCAGCTCAGGACTAGCGGTTGAGACCCAGTACTTC
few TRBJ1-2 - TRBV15 CATSREGGPYGYTF TGTGCCACCAGCAGAGAAGGGGGGCCATATGGCTACACCTTC
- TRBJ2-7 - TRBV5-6 CASSLGADEQYF TGTGCCAGCAGCTTGGGAGCGGACGAGCAGTACTTC
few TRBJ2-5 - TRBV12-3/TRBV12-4 CASSERGIGEQYF TGTGCCAGCAGCGAGAGGGGCATTGGGGAGCAGTACTTC
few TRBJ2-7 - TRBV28 CASSRLPLGYEQYF TGTGCCAGCAGCCGACTCCCCCTGGGGTACGAGCAGTACTTC
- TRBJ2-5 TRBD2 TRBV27 CASSSGTGGWETQYF TGTGCCAGCAGTTCCGGGACGGGGGGTTGGGAGACCCAGTACTTC
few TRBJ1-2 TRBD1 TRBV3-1 CASSQVVAGGYGYTF TGTGCCAGCAGCCAAGTGGTGGCAGGGGGCTATGGCTACACCTTC
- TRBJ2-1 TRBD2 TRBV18 CASSLTGTSGMNEQFF TGTGCCAGCTCACTAACCGGGACTAGCGGGATGAATGAGCAGTTCTTC
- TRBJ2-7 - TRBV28 CASSPPVPPYEQYF TGTGCCAGCAGTCCCCCGGTTCCCCCCTACGAGCAGTACTTC
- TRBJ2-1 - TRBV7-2 CASSFLAGGSRSNEQFF TGTGCCAGCAGCTTCCTGGCAGGGGGGTCGAGGAGCAATGAGCAGTTCTTC
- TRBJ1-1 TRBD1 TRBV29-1 CSGASTGTAPGKAFF TGCAGCGGCGCCTCAACCGGGACAGCGCCCGGTAAAGCTTTCTTT
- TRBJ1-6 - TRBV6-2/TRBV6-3 CASSYPVSVTYSPLHF TGTGCCAGCAGCTACCCGGTCTCGGTGACCTATTCACCCCTCCACTTT
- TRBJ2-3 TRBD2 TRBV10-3 CAIRSTGTSATDTQYF TGTGCCATCAGATCTACCGGGACTAGCGCCACAGATACGCAGTATTTT
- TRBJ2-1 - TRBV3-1 CASSQGRDFYNEQFF TGTGCCAGCAGCCAAGGCCGGGACTTTTACAATGAGCAGTTCTTC
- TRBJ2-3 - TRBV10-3 CAIREPTSTDTQYF TGTGCCATCAGGGAACCAACTAGCACAGATACGCAGTATTTT
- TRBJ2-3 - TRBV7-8 CASSLDPRASDTQYF TGTGCCAGCAGCTTAGACCCCCGGGCCTCGGATACGCAGTATTTT
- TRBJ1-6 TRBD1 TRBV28 CASRPRTGEFNSPLHF TGTGCCAGCAGGCCACGGACAGGGGAATTTAATTCACCCCTCCACTTT
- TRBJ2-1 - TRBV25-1 CASQRGRSYNEQFF TGTGCCAGTCAACGGGGCCGCTCCTACAATGAGCAGTTCTTC
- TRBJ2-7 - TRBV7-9 CASSLTRERNEQYF TGTGCCAGCAGCTTAACCAGGGAGAGGAACGAGCAGTACTTC
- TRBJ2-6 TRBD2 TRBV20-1 CSARVLAGHSTSSGANVRTF TGCAGTGCTAGAGTCCTAGCGGGACATAGTACTAGCTCTGGGGCCAACGTCCGGACTTTC
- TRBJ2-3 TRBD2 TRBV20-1 CSARGLAVTDTQYF TGCAGTGCTAGAGGCCTAGCGGTTACAGATACGCAGTATTTT
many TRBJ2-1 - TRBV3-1 CASSQVGYNEQFF TGTGCCAGCAGCCAGGTCGGGTACAATGAGCAGTTCTTC
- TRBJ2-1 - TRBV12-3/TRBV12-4 CASSLDIQNEQFF TGTGCCAGCAGTTTGGACATACAGAATGAGCAGTTCTTC
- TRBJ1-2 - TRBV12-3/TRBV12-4 CASSPRQGGLEGYTF TGTGCCAGCAGTCCCCGGCAGGGCGGGTTGGAGGGCTACACCTTC
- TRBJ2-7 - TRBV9 CASSVDGQQSYEQYF TGTGCCAGCAGCGTAGACGGTCAGCAGTCCTACGAGCAGTACTTC
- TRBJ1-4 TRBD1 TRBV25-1 CASSELGTGGNEKLFF TGTGCCAGCAGTGAATTAGGGACAGGAGGAAATGAAAAACTGTTTTTT
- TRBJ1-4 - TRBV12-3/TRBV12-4 CASSLKEKLFF TGTGCCAGCAGTTTGAAAGAAAAACTGTTTTTT
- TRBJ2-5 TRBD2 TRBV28 CASSRLAGTRGETQYF TGTGCCAGCAGTCGACTAGCGGGGACACGGGGGGAGACCCAGTACTTC
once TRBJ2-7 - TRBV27 CASSLSGLGQAYEQYF TGTGCCAGCAGCTTATCCGGGCTTGGACAAGCCTACGAGCAGTACTTC
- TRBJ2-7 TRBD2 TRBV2 CARGASGSYEQYF TGTGCGAGGGGGGCTAGCGGGTCCTACGAGCAGTACTTC
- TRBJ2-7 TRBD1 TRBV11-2 CASSYLGQSYEQYF TGTGCCAGCAGCTACTTGGGACAGTCCTACGAGCAGTACTTC
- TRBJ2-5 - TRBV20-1 CSAARPSSGETQYF TGCAGTGCCGCCAGGCCTTCGAGTGGGGAGACCCAGTACTTC